This entry features one TCR beta chain sequence. Its target antigen remains unknown. No base quality values were provided; no much bigger clone lies one nucleotide off. CD4+ T cells from unexposed donors were collected before the COVID-19 pandemic (2011-2018). The EasySep CD4+ T cell isolation kit was used to isolate CD4+ T cells once the cultures had run for under twelve days. As cell numbers permitted, CD4+ T cells from unexposed donors were tested for reactivity to SARS-CoV-2 S and N and to four common cold coronavirus spike pools. Around 1.9 million PBMCs per well were cultured in IMDM with roughly 5% human AB serum and 8.5 to 10 IU/ml IL-2. Half of the culture medium was replaced with fresh IL-2-containing medium on days 3 and 7. In general, triplicate replicate wells were used for every peptide culture condition. The leukapheresis product used for the unexposed donors was purchased from a commercial source. Ficoll-Paque PLUS gradient centrifugation was used to isolate PBMCs from either whole blood or leukapheresis product. PBMCs were either cryopreserved at -140 degrees C or used fresh in the expansion assay. The QIAamp Micro DNA Kit was used to extract genomic DNA from the CD4+ T cells.

Library preparation employed the immunoSEQ multiplex PCR assay. The study's own analysis went as follows. During preprocessing, nonproductive sequences were removed, along with CDR3s that did not begin with C, did not end with F or W, or were shorter than 7 amino acids. Antigen-specific clonotypes were called with the MANAFEST web app on the basis of expansion relative to the reference and to other culture wells. A clone was considered positive if significant expansion relative to the reference culture was observed in 2 of 3 replicate wells at an FDR below 0.05. A further requirement for positive clones was significant expansion compared with all other tandem wells, along with an odds ratio above 5. CDR3 homology was measured as pairwise Levenshtein distance, computed with the stringdist R package after trimming three terminal residues from each end. TCRdb carries this immuneACCESS record with in-frame sequences only. Its versions omit some clonotypes, under half of them owing to an unresolved V gene in the studies checked, with the rest unexplained. V and J calls and clone size are those listed in that table; D and trimming were worked out from the DNA. The sample table contains 9,000 to 15,000 clones; only one count was recorded for around 80% of them. The ten largest account for about 12% of the sample.

The data originate from a study of CD4 T cells in relation to SARS-CoV-2 and coronaviruses (dated by TCRdb to the early 2020s). Context from the whole study: In the ViraFEST assay, PBMCs were cultured with antigen for 10 days, after which TCR beta CDR3s were sequenced to identify antigen-specific clonal expansions. At the level of individual TCR clonotypes, the study measured memory CD4+ T cell crossreactivity between SARS-CoV-2 spike protein and common cold coronavirus spike proteins. Expansion assays from other donors in the study were sequenced with a different, Illumina-based TCR-beta assay. An HIV-1 Nef peptide pool or a no-peptide culture served as the negative reference condition. Shared crossreactive spike epitopes were mapped to their HLA restriction using patient-derived lymphoblastoid cell lines. The Adaptive Biotechnologies TCR-sequencing kit was used for samples from a few pre-COVID donors and for the naive versus memory experiments, whereas the other data were Illumina-based. Study-level results and caveats: Crossreactivity analysis was centred on spike protein, so crossreactivity against other viral proteins was not assessed. Compared with monoreactive clones, crossreactive clones had significantly weaker SARS-CoV-2-driven expansion, a result consistent with antigenic imprinting. Memory CD4+ clonotypes crossrecognizing SARS-CoV-2 and at least one common cold coronavirus spike were found in 55% to 75% of donors. Pre-pandemic and post-infection samples were not both contributed by any donor, so tracing of the source of pre-existing responses was limited. The study was constrained by small numbers of patients and of tested TCRs.

Including the terminal cysteine and phenylalanine, the CDR3 comprises 17 residues. Only CDR3 DNA is held: 51 bases, read in frame from base 1. This receptor was identified in a human donor in good health. Here the chain combines TRBV21-1 and TRBJ2-3; whether TRBD2, the table's D call, matches the DNA was not checked. TRBV21-1 is a documented pseudogene. Specimen: CD4+ T cells from PBMCs, cultured in vitro. The CDR3 region reads CASSREDTSEGTDTQYF. The DNA reads TGTGCCAGCAGCAGGGAGGACACTTCCGAGGGGACAGATACGCAGTATTTT.